This T cell receptor (beta chain) is drawn from a study of siplizumab effects on memory and regulatory T cells. To note about this clone: Its antigen is still unknown.

Study-wide findings and caveats: Researchers did not confirm the suppressive function of proliferating Tregs from siplizumab cultures. No assignable naive or memory phenotype existed for roughly 80-95% of proliferating CD4+ or CD8+ clones.

Trimming removed 5 bases at V and 5 bases at J, with 10 bases between. This CDR3 contains 13 residues. CDR1 SGHTA and CDR2 FQGTGA come from the germline V gene. Sequenced by immunoSEQ multiplex PCR; TCRdb stores in-frame clones only, minus some. The sample includes over 100,000 clones, 90% to 95% seen only once; the top ten take approximately 0.17%. The clonotype comes from a human donor in good health. The sample was non-Treg CD4+ T cells sorted from blood. The V call is TRBV7-3, the J call TRBJ2-1; weak D call: TRBD2 (5 bases). CDR3 amino acids: CASSVDYNNEQFF. The DNA for the CDR3 is TGTGCCAGCAGCGTAGACTATAACAATGAGCAGTTCTTC.